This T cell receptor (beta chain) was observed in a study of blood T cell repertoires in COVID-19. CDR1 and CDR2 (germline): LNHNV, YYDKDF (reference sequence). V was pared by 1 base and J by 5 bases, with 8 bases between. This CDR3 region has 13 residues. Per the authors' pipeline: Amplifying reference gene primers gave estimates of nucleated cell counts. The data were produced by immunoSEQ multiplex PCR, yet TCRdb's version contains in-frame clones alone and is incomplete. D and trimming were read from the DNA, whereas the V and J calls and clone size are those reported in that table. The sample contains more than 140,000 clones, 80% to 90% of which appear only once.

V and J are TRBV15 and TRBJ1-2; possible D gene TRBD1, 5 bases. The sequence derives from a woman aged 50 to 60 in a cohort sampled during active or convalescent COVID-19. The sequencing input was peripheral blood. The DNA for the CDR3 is TGTGCCACCAGCAGAGTGGAGGGGTATGGCTACACCTTC. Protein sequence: CATSRVEGYGYTF.